This T cell receptor (beta chain) was recorded in a study of shared clonotypes between healthy human individuals (dated by TCRdb to between 2020 and 2021). Turning to the overall study: The cohort comprised a couple of women and a few men aged 18 to 49 years. To increase sequencing depth and limit assay-specific biases, TCR repertoire library preparation and sequencing were carried out by different laboratories using diverse techniques. To estimate repertoire size and how much clonotype sharing occurs between individuals, the study deeply sequenced the blood TCR repertoires of several healthy adults. For each donor, CD4 naive and CD4 memory were each given three plates, CD8 naive was given two plates, and CD8 memory was given one plate. Each donor's leukapheresis produced roughly between roughly 0.9 and 8.9 billion PBMCs.

In the case of this clone: It has no known antigen specificity. Per-base qualities were not stored, and no clone one base away is much larger.

TCR CDR3 regions were amplified from genomic DNA by multiplex PCR using the deep immunoSEQ assay. Extracted genomic DNA from each cell subset was spread evenly across all wells of several immunoSEQ 96-well plates, with each plate serving as a replicate. For sorted subsets, each replicate PCR was loaded with 200 ng genomic DNA, equivalent to 30,000 or so T cell genomes. The purified libraries were quantified using a Qubit 3.0 fluorometer, sized with a Bioanalyzer 2100, and then quantified again using the KAPA Library Quantification kit. Each immunoSEQ 96-well plate was sequenced on its own single-read 150-cycle Illumina NextSeq 550 flow cell. The study's processing was this. The immunoSEQ output contained only junctional sequences without quality scores, so filtering could not match that applied to full-length reads. To assign V/J genes and CDR3, sequences were annotated using PyIR, a Python wrapper for IgBLAST v1.9, with IMGT germline references. Reads were removed for weak V/J assignments (E-value above 1e-6), missing CDR3, stop codons, out-of-frame junctions, or ambiguous translated residues. A V3J clonotype was defined by an identical inferred V gene, J gene, and CDR3 amino acid sequence. To compute the percentage overlap between repertoires, the number of shared unique clonotypes was divided by the size of the smaller repertoire. Richness of each repertoire was evaluated using RTK rarefaction, the Chao1 estimator, and Recon v2.1 estimates of unobserved clonotypes. OLGA was used to compute generation probabilities for all TCRbeta clonotypes that the gDNA method yielded from a handful of donors. The table comes from immuneACCESS by way of TCRdb, which keeps in-frame sequences with V and J called. Part of the clones is missing from these tables; in studies checked, under half for an unresolved V gene and the rest for unknown reasons. D and trimming were read from the DNA, whereas the V and J calls and clone size are those reported in that table. Counted in this sample were 450,000 to 700,000 clones; nearly 97% of them appeared once. 0.1% to 0.11% of the sample is held by the ten biggest clonotypes.

CD8 naive samples consisted of CD45RO-negative cells that were positively selected for CCR7, yielding a CD45RA+CCR7+ population without TemRA cells. Donors were healthy HIV-negative adults with no recently reported acute infections or vaccinations. All donors were Caucasian adults living in Nashville, Tennessee, USA. After blood collection by leukapheresis, PBMCs were isolated using Ficoll-Histopaque density gradient centrifugation and then cryopreserved in the vapor phase of liquid nitrogen. Analytical flow cytometry was used to check the purity and quantity of every magnetically sorted T cell population. Genomic DNA was isolated from every sorted fraction and measured by UV absorbance on a Nanodrop 2000c. Broad study findings and their caveats: Across four donors, about 5.2% of naive CD4, approximately 3.5% of naive CD8, around 2.1% of memory CD4, and roughly 0.41% of memory CD8 clonotypes were shared. Based on pairwise subsampling, the degree of clonotype sharing among donors was expected to be affected by sequencing depth. Even with the large sequencing depth, rarefaction of the sorted-subset datasets indicated that sequencing was incomplete. Higher generation probabilities were observed for clonotypes shared by all four sorted-subset donors than for non-shared clonotypes. Larger estimated clonotype richness was generally found for naive subsets than for memory subsets. Because the study included only a small number of donors, the genetic and exposure-history diversity represented was limited. Only blood was sampled, and tissue TCR repertoires likely differ from those in blood.

The CDR3 goes from the cysteine to the phenylalanine over 13 residues. Only the CDR3 part of the read is kept: 39 bases, read in frame from the first base. From a lookup of the germline V gene, CDR1 and CDR2 are SGHTA and FQGNSA. Between the V and J ends, shortened by 7 bases and 8 bases respectively, the junction contains 15 bases. This receptor was identified in a woman aged 30 to 39 in good health. Sequencing was carried out using naive CD8+ T cells sorted from blood. This sample's cell subset or site label indicates: CD45RA+CCR7+. The chain uses TRBV7-2 and TRBJ2-1; TRBD2 is a weak D gene call, 6 bases matching. In nucleotide form, the sequence is TGTGCCAGCACGGGACTTCGGATTGATGAGCAGTTCTTC. It encodes CASTGLRIDEQFF.